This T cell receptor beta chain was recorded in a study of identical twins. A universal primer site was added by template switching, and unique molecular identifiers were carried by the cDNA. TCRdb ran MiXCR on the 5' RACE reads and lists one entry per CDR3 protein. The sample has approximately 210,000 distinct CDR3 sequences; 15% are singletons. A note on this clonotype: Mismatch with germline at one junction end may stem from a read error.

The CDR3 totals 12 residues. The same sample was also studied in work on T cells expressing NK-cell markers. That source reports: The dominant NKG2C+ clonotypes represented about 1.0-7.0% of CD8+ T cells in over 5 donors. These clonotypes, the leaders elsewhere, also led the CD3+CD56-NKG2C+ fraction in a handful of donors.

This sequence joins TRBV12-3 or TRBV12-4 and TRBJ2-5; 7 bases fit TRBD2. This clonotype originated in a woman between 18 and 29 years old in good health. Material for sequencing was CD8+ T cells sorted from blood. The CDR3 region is CASSLGSGGIDF. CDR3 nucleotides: TGTGCCAGCAGTTTAGGTTCCGGGGGGATTGACTTC.